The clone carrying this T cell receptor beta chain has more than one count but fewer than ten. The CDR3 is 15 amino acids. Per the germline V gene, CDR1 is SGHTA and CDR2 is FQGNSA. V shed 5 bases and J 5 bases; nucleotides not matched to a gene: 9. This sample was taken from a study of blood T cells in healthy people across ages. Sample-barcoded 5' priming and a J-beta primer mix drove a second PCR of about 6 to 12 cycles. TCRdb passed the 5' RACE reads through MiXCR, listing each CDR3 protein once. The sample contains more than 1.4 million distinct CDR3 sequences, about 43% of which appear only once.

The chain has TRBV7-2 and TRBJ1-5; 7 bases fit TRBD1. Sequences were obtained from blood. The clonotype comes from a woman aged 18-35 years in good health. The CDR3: CASSPPGTVYQPQHF. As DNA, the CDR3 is TGTGCCAGCAGCCCCCCCGGGACAGTGTATCAGCCCCAGCATTTT.